The entry that follows covers one TCR beta chain sequence. This sample was included in a study of blood T cell repertoires in COVID-19. V was pared by 4 bases and J by 3 bases, with 14 bases between. From germline, CDR1 is SGHRS and CDR2 YFSETQ. CDR3 length: 14 amino acids. Study processing details: The assay estimated nucleated cells by amplifying reference gene primers. Libraries were prepared by immunoSEQ multiplex PCR; TCRdb keeps only in-frame clonotypes and omits some of them. D and trimming were read from the DNA, whereas the V and J calls and clone size are those reported in that table. This table holds a few hundred thousand clones, roughly 88% found once.

This chain connects TRBV5-1 to TRBJ2-7; possible D gene TRBD2, 6 bases. This receptor was taken from a woman aged 40 to 49 with acute COVID-19. The source material was PBMCs or T cells enriched from blood (not recorded which). CDR3 in amino acids: CASSGGRRDYEQYF. CDR3 sequence (DNA): TGCGCCAGCAGCGGTGGTAGGCGGGACTACGAGCAGTACTTC. The whole variable domain, remainder taken from reference TRBV5-1 and TRBJ2-7, is KAGVTQTPRYLIKTRGQQVTLSCSPISGHRSVSWYQQTPGQGLQFLFEYFSETQRNKGNFPGRFSGRQFSNSRSEMNVSTLELGDSALYLCASSGGRRDYEQYFGPGTRLTVT.